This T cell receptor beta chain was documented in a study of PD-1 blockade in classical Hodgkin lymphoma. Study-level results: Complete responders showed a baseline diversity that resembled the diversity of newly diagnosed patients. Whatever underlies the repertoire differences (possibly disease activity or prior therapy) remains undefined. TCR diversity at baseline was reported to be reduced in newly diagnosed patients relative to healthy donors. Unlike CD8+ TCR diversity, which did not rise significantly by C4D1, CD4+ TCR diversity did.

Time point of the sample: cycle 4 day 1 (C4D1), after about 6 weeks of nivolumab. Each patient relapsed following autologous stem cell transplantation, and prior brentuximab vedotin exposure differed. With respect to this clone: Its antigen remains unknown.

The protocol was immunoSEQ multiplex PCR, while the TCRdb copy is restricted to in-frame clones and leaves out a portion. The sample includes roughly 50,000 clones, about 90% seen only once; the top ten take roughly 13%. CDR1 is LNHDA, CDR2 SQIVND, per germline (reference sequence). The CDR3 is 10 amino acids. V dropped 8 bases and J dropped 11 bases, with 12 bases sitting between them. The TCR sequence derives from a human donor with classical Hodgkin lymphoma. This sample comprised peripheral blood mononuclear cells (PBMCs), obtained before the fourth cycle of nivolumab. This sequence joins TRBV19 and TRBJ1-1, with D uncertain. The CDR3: CASSKGKAFF. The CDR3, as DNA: TGTGCCAGTTCCAAGGGTAAGGCTTTCTTT.